This is a list of T cell receptor beta chains from one sample in a study of PD-L1 blockade in urothelial cancer. Generated by immunoSEQ multiplex PCR, the TCRdb table keeps only in-frame clones and is missing some. The sample shows 60,000 to 85,000 clones, roughly nine tenths of them seen only once. The sample was PBMCs, taken around atezolizumab (anti-PD-L1) treatment. All receptors derive from a woman in her seventies with urothelial cancer. Each CDR3 is given with its conserved first and last residue. D genes are given only for firm matches. The size of a clone is reported for some rows only, either as once, few or many, or as a class for expanded clones.

CDR3: CASSNLAGGLDTQYF
DNA: TGTGCCAGCAGTAATCTAGCGGGGGGGCTTGATACGCAGTATTTT
size: NA
length: 15
J: TRBJ2-3
V: TRBV2
D: TRBD2

CDR3: CASSFGNEQFF
DNA: TGTGCCAGCAGTTTCGGTAATGAGCAGTTCTTC
size: NA
length: 11
J: TRBJ2-1
V: TRBV27
D: NA

CDR3: CASSQTSGGLDTQYF
DNA: TGCGCCAGCAGCCAGACTAGCGGGGGGTTAGATACGCAGTATTTT
size: NA
length: 15
J: TRBJ2-3
V: TRBV4-3
D: TRBD2

CDR3: CASSEINRAETQYF
DNA: TGTGCCAGCAGTGAAATCAACAGGGCGGAGACCCAGTACTTC
size: NA
length: 14
J: TRBJ2-5
V: TRBV25-1
D: NA

CDR3: CATSRGQGLTGELFF
DNA: TGTGCCACCAGCAGGGGACAGGGGTTGACCGGGGAGCTGTTTTTT
size: NA
length: 15
J: TRBJ2-2
V: TRBV15
D: TRBD1

CDR3: CAWSLQDEQFF
DNA: TGTGCCTGGAGTTTACAGGATGAGCAGTTCTTC
size: few
length: 11
J: TRBJ2-1
V: TRBV30
D: NA

CDR3: CASSPNREVGQPQHF
DNA: TGTGCCAGTAGTCCAAACAGGGAAGTTGGACAGCCCCAGCATTTT
size: NA
length: 15
J: TRBJ1-5
V: TRBV19
D: NA

CDR3: CASSETPGGQGSNEKLFF
DNA: TGTGCCAGCAGTGAAACCCCCGGGGGACAGGGGTCTAATGAAAAACTGTTTTTT
size: NA
length: 18
J: TRBJ1-4
V: TRBV6-1
D: TRBD1

CDR3: CASSISSSGIYSYEQYF
DNA: TGTGCCAGTAGTATATCGTCTAGCGGGATTTACTCCTACGAGCAGTACTTC
size: once
length: 17
J: TRBJ2-7
V: TRBV19
D: TRBD2

CDR3: CAPGTPNTGELFF
DNA: TGTGCCCCAGGCACCCCGAACACCGGGGAGCTGTTTTTT
size: NA
length: 13
J: TRBJ2-2
V: TRBV6-4
D: NA

CDR3: CASNPGTAKDTQYF
DNA: TGTGCCAGTAATCCCGGGACAGCCAAAGATACGCAGTATTTT
size: NA
length: 14
J: TRBJ2-3
V: TRBV19
D: TRBD1

CDR3: CASISRPGQGRYEQYF
DNA: TGTGCCAGCATATCGCGTCCGGGACAGGGGCGCTACGAGCAGTACTTC
size: NA
length: 16
J: TRBJ2-7
V: TRBV11-2
D: TRBD1

CDR3: CASRGLAGDYEQYF
DNA: TGTGCCAGCAGGGGACTAGCGGGAGACTACGAGCAGTACTTC
size: NA
length: 14
J: TRBJ2-7
V: TRBV6-1
D: TRBD2

CDR3: CASSDYGSGANVLTF
DNA: TGTGCCAGCAGTGATTACGGCTCTGGGGCCAACGTCCTGACTTTC
size: NA
length: 15
J: TRBJ2-6
V: TRBV6-1
D: NA

CDR3: CASSQEGARNNEQFF
DNA: TGTGCCAGCAGCCAAGAAGGGGCTCGGAACAATGAGCAGTTCTTC
size: NA
length: 15
J: TRBJ2-1
V: TRBV4-2
D: NA

CDR3: CASSGVSWATNNEQFF
DNA: TGTGCCAGCAGTGGGGTCAGTTGGGCGACCAACAATGAGCAGTTCTTC
size: few
length: 16
J: TRBJ2-1
V: TRBV2
D: NA

CDR3: CASSLGVWDSGRLQPQHF
DNA: TGTGCCAGCAGCTTGGGGGTCTGGGACAGCGGCCGCCTTCAGCCCCAGCATTTT
size: NA
length: 18
J: TRBJ1-5
V: TRBV5-6
D: TRBD1

CDR3: CASSRIGTSEYNEQFF
DNA: TGCGCCAGCAGCCGGATCGGGACTAGCGAATACAATGAGCAGTTCTTC
size: NA
length: 16
J: TRBJ2-1
V: TRBV5-1
D: TRBD2

CDR3: CASSASTGRGYTF
DNA: TGTGCCAGCAGCGCGTCGACAGGGCGCGGCTACACCTTC
size: few
length: 13
J: TRBJ1-2
V: TRBV7-9
D: TRBD1

CDR3: CASSEMPSGSPQTQYF
DNA: TGTGCCAGCAGTGAAATGCCTAGCGGGAGTCCCCAGACCCAGTACTTC
size: NA
length: 16
J: TRBJ2-5
V: TRBV6-1
D: TRBD2

CDR3: CASSLASTGGRTQYF
DNA: TGTGCCAGCAGCTTAGCGTCGACAGGGGGTCGGACCCAGTACTTC
size: NA
length: 15
J: TRBJ2-5
V: TRBV7-9
D: TRBD1

CDR3: CASSIGGGQETQYF
DNA: TGCGCCAGCAGTATCGGGGGGGGTCAAGAGACCCAGTACTTC
size: NA
length: 14
J: TRBJ2-5
V: TRBV5-1
D: TRBD2

CDR3: CASSLGQARTDTQYF
DNA: TGTGCCAGCAGCTTAGGCCAGGCCCGCACAGATACGCAGTATTTT
size: NA
length: 15
J: TRBJ2-3
V: TRBV11-2
D: NA

CDR3: CASSPLGGGQGAIQYF
DNA: TGTGCCAGCAGCCCCCTGGGGGGGGGACAGGGGGCGATCCAGTACTTC
size: few
length: 16
J: TRBJ2-5
V: TRBV27
D: TRBD1

CDR3: CAWSGGGRFMNTEAFF
DNA: TGTGCCTGGAGCGGGGGGGGGCGTTTTATGAACACTGAAGCTTTCTTT
size: NA
length: 16
J: TRBJ1-1
V: TRBV30
D: NA

CDR3: CASSSGTSGTDTQYF
DNA: TGTGCCAGCAGCTCGGGGACTAGCGGGACAGATACGCAGTATTTT
size: NA
length: 15
J: TRBJ2-3
V: TRBV13
D: TRBD2

CDR3: CASSPGRPTDTQYF
DNA: TGTGCCAGCTCACCAGGGAGACCCACAGATACGCAGTATTTT
size: NA
length: 14
J: TRBJ2-3
V: TRBV18
D: NA

CDR3: CASTPGQGLTIYF
DNA: TGTGCCAGCACCCCGGGACAGGGTCTCACCATATATTTT
size: NA
length: 13
J: TRBJ1-3
V: TRBV6-5
D: TRBD1

CDR3: CASSLEARNEQFF
DNA: TGTGCCAGCAGCTTAGAGGCCCGCAATGAGCAGTTCTTC
size: NA
length: 13
J: TRBJ2-1
V: TRBV11-3
D: NA

CDR3: CASSQAGTAGSGNTIYF
DNA: TGTGCCAGCAGCCAAGCCGGGACAGCGGGCTCTGGAAACACCATATATTTT
size: NA
length: 17
J: TRBJ1-3
V: TRBV4-2
D: TRBD1

CDR3: CASSDTVQGLGQFF
DNA: TGCGCCAGCAGTGACACCGTCCAGGGCCTAGGGCAGTTCTTC
size: NA
length: 14
J: TRBJ2-1
V: TRBV10-1
D: NA

CDR3: CASSLVLAGGRPLFF
DNA: TGTGCCAGCAGCTTAGTGTTAGCGGGGGGCCGGCCACTGTTCTTC
size: NA
length: 15
J: TRBJ2-1
V: TRBV7-9
D: TRBD2

CDR3: CASRGLAGGPYNEQFF
DNA: TGTGCCAGCAGGGGACTAGCGGGAGGGCCATACAATGAGCAGTTCTTC
size: NA
length: 16
J: TRBJ2-1
V: TRBV7-9
D: TRBD2

CDR3: CASSEDRVRASPGF
DNA: TGTGCCAGCAGTGAGGACAGGGTACGCGCCTCGCCGGGCTTC
size: NA
length: 14
J: TRBJ2-7
V: TRBV2
D: TRBD1

CDR3: CASSWGGRSTDTQYF
DNA: TGTGCCAGCAGCTGGGGGGGGCGAAGCACAGATACGCAGTATTTT
size: NA
length: 15
J: TRBJ2-3
V: TRBV11-2
D: NA

CDR3: CASSLVDGGRPTEAFF
DNA: TGTGCCAGCAGCTTGGTAGACGGGGGGCGTCCGACTGAAGCTTTCTTT
size: NA
length: 16
J: TRBJ1-1
V: TRBV5-4
D: NA

CDR3: CASSHRGYQPQHF
DNA: TGTGCCAGCAGCCACAGGGGCTATCAGCCCCAGCATTTT
size: NA
length: 13
J: TRBJ1-5
V: TRBV6-1
D: TRBD1

CDR3: CASSRRGRGSGTDTQYF
DNA: TGCGCCAGCAGCCGCCGGGGGAGGGGCTCTGGCACAGATACGCAGTATTTT
size: NA
length: 17
J: TRBJ2-3
V: TRBV5-1
D: TRBD2

CDR3: CASSLYPQGRTEKLFF
DNA: TGTGCCAGCAGTTTATATCCCCAGGGTCGGACGGAAAAACTGTTTTTT
size: NA
length: 16
J: TRBJ1-4
V: TRBV28
D: NA

CDR3: CASSATGSGNTIYF
DNA: TGTGCCAGCAGTGCAACAGGGTCGGGAAACACCATATATTTT
size: NA
length: 14
J: TRBJ1-3
V: TRBV6-6
D: NA